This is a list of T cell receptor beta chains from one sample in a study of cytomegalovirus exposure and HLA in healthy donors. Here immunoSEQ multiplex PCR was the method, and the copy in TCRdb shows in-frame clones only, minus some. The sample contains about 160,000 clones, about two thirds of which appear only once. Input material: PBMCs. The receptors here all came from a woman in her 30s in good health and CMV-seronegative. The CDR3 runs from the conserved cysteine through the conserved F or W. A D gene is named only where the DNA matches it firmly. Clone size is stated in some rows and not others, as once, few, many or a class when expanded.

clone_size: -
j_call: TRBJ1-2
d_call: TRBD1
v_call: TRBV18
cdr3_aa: CASSPGQGHGYTF
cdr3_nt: TGTGCCAGCTCACCTGGACAGGGACATGGCTACACCTTC

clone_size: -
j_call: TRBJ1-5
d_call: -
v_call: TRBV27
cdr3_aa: CASSLYYRPEPQHF
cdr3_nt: TGTGCCAGCAGTTTATACTACCGGCCGGAGCCCCAGCATTTT

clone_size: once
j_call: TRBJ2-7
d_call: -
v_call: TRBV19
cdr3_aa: CASKRTETYEQYF
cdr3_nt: TGTGCCAGTAAGAGGACAGAGACCTACGAGCAGTACTTC

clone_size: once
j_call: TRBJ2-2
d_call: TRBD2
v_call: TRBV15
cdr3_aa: CATSYSGLAFTGELFF
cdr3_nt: TGTGCCACCAGCTACTCTGGACTAGCGTTCACCGGGGAGCTGTTTTTT

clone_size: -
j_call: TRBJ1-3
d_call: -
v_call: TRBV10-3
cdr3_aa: CAISDPFQGGISGNTIYF
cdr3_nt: TGTGCCATCAGTGACCCGTTTCAGGGAGGCATCTCTGGAAACACCATATATTTT

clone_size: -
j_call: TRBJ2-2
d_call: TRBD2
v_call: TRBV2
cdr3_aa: CASRERGGLGELFF
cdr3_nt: TGTGCCAGCAGGGAGCGGGGGGGCCTCGGGGAGCTGTTTTTT

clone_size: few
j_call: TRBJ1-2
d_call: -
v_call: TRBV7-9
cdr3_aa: CASSSTGGYTF
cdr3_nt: TGTGCCAGCAGCTCGACAGGTGGCTACACCTTC

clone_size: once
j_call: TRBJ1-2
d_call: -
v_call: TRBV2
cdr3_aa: CASRTGFGYTF
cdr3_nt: TGTGCCAGCAGGACAGGTTTCGGCTACACCTTC

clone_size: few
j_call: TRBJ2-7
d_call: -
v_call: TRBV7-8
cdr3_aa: CASSLVVEGHYEQYF
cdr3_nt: TGTGCCAGCAGCTTAGTGGTTGAGGGTCACTACGAGCAGTACTTC

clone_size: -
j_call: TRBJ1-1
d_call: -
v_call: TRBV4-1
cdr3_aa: CASSQVKSAPRRQNTEAFF
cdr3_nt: TGCGCCAGCAGCCAAGTCAAGAGCGCCCCGAGACGCCAGAACACTGAAGCTTTCTTT

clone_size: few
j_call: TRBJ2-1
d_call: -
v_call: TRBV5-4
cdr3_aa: CASPQLVGSDEQFF
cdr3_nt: TGTGCCAGCCCCCAACTCGTAGGGAGTGATGAGCAGTTCTTC

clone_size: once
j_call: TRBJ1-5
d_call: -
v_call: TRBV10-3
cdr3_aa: CATQRTEGQPQHF
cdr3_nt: TGTGCCACTCAGAGGACAGAAGGCCAGCCCCAGCATTTT

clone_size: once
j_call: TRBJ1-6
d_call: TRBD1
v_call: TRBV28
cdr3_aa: CASRGTGTYNSPLHF
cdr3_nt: TGTGCCAGCAGGGGGACAGGCACCTATAATTCACCCCTCCACTTT

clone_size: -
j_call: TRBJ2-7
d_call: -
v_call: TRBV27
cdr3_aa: CANSLSNFAEQYF
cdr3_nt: TGTGCCAACAGTTTATCGAACTTCGCCGAGCAGTACTTC

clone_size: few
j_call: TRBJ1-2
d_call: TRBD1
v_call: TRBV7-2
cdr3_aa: CASSLREGTGSGYTF
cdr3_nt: TGTGCCAGCAGCTTAAGGGAAGGGACAGGGAGTGGCTACACCTTC

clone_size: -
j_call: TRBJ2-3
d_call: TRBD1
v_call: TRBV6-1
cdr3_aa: CASSTGGGHADTQYF
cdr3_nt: TGTGCCAGCAGTACAGGGGGCGGTCACGCAGATACGCAGTATTTT

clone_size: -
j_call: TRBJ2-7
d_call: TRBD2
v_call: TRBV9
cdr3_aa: CASSVGSGRYEQYF
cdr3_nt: TGTGCCAGCAGCGTAGGTAGCGGGAGGTACGAGCAGTACTTC

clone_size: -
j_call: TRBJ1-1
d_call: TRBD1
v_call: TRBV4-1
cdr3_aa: CASSQGQGVEEAFF
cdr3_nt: TGCGCCAGCAGCCAAGGTCAGGGGGTGGAGGAAGCTTTCTTT

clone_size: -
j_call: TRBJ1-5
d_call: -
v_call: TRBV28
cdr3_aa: CASSFGAGVQPQHF
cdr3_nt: TGTGCCAGCAGTTTTGGGGCAGGGGTACAGCCCCAGCATTTT

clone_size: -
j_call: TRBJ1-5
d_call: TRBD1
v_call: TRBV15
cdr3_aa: CATSRVGTGTNQPQHF
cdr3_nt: TGTGCCACCAGCAGAGTAGGGACAGGGACCAATCAGCCCCAGCATTTT

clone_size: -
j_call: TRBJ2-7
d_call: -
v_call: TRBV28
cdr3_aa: CASSFLVQDYEQYF
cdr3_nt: TGTGCCAGCAGTTTTCTTGTACAGGACTACGAGCAGTACTTC

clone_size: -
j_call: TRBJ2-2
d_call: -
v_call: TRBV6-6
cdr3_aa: CASSYLPRGAGELFF
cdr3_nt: TGTGCCAGCAGTTACCTCCCGCGTGGAGCCGGGGAGCTGTTTTTT

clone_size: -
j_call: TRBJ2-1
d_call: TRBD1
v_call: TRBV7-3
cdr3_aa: CASSSRRQGVYNEQFF
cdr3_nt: TGTGCCAGCAGCTCCAGAAGACAGGGTGTCTACAATGAGCAGTTCTTC

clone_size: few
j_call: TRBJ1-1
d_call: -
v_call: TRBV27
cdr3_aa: CASLGISGGSPDTEAFF
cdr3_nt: TGTGCCAGCTTAGGTATCTCAGGAGGGAGCCCTGACACTGAAGCTTTCTTT

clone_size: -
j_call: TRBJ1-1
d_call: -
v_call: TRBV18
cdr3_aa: CASSQNMGNLENTEAFF
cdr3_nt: TGTGCCAGCTCACAAAATATGGGTAATCTAGAGAACACTGAAGCTTTCTTT

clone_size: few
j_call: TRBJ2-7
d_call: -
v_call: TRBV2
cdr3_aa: CASSEGGYEQYF
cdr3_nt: TGTGCCAGCAGTGAAGGCGGCTACGAGCAGTACTTC

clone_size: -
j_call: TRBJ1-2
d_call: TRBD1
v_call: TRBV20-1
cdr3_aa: CSARTGDGYTF
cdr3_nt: TGCAGTGCTCGGACAGGGGATGGCTACACCTTC

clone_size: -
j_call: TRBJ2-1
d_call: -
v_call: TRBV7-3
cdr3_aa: CASSLSREINEQFF
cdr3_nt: TGTGCCAGCAGCTTATCGAGGGAAATCAATGAGCAGTTCTTC

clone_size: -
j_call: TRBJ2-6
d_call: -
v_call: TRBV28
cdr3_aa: CASIGTLAAGANVLTF
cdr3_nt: TGTGCCAGCATCGGGACACTGGCCGCTGGGGCCAACGTCCTGACTTTC

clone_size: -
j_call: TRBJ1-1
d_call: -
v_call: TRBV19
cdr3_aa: CASSIVTGNTEAFF
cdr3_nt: TGTGCCAGTAGTATAGTGACAGGAAACACTGAAGCTTTCTTT

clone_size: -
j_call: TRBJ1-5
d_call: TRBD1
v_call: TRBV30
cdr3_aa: CAWSPGQGKVGNQPQHF
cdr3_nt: TGTGCCTGGAGTCCGGGACAGGGAAAGGTGGGCAATCAGCCCCAGCATTTT

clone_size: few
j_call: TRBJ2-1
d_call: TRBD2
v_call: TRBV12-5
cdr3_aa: CASGFGGDFNNEQFF
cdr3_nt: TGTGCTAGTGGTTTCGGGGGGGACTTTAACAATGAGCAGTTCTTC

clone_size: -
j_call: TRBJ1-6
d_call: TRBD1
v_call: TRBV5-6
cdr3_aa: CASSEGTGVYNSPLHF
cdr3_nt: TGTGCCAGCAGCGAAGGGACAGGCGTCTATAATTCACCCCTCCACTTT

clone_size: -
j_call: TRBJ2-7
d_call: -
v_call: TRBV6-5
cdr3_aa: CASSWSLAASSYEQYF
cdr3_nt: TGTGCCAGCAGTTGGTCGCTAGCTGCTAGCTCCTACGAGCAGTACTTC

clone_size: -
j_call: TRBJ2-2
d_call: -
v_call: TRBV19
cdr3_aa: CASKGFTGELFF
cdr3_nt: TGTGCCAGTAAGGGGTTCACCGGGGAGCTGTTTTTT

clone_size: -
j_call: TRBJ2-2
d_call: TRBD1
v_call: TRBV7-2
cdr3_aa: CASSLRTGGTTGELFF
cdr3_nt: TGTGCCAGCAGCTTACGGACAGGGGGAACTACCGGGGAGCTGTTTTTT

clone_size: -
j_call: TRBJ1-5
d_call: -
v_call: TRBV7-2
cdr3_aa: CASSLGFGNQPQHF
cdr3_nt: TGTGCCAGCAGCTTAGGGTTCGGGAATCAGCCCCAGCATTTT

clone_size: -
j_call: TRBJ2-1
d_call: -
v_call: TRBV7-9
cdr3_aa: CASRPTLQGSNEQFF
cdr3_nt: TGTGCCAGCAGGCCGACCCTACAGGGTTCGAATGAGCAGTTCTTC

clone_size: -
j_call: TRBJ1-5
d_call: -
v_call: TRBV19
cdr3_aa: CASSIQTEGNQPQHF
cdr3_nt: TGTGCCAGTAGTATTCAGACAGAAGGCAATCAGCCCCAGCATTTT

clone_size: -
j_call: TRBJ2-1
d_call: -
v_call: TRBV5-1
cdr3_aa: CASSKGVGNNEQFF
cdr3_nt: TGCGCCAGCAGTAAAGGGGTGGGGAACAATGAGCAGTTCTTC

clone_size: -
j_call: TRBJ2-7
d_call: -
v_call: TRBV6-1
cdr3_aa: CASTTRGYEQYF
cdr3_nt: TGTGCCAGCACAACGCGCGGCTACGAGCAGTACTTC

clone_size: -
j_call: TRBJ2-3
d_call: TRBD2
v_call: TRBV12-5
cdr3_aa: CASGPTSGEPDTQYF
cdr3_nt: TGTGCTAGTGGTCCGACTAGCGGGGAACCAGATACGCAGTATTTT

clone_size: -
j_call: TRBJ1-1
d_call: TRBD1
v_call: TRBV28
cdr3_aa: CAMAPRQGKGGTEAFF
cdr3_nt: TGTGCCATGGCGCCGAGACAGGGGAAGGGGGGCACTGAAGCTTTCTTT

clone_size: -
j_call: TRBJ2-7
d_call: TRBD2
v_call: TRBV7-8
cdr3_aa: CASSWGLADNEQYF
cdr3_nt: TGTGCCAGCAGCTGGGGACTAGCAGATAACGAGCAGTACTTC

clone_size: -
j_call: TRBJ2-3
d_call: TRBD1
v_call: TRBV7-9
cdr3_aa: CASSSRQGNTDTQYF
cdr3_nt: TGTGCCAGCAGCTCCCGACAGGGTAACACAGATACGCAGTATTTT

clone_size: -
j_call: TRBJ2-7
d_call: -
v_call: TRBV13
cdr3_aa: CASSPRSTWGTYEQYF
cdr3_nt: TGTGCCAGCAGCCCGAGGTCCACATGGGGCACCTACGAGCAGTACTTC

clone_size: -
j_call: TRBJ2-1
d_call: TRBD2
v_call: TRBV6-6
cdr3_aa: CASSYGLSGGEFF
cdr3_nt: TGTGCCAGCAGTTACGGCTTATCGGGGGGGGAGTTCTTC

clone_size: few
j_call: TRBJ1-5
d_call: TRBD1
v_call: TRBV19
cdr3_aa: CASSGTVGNQPQHF
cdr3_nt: TGTGCCAGTAGTGGGACAGTGGGAAATCAGCCCCAGCATTTT

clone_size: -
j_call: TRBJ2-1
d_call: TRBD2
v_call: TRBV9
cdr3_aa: CASSLGTSGRSEQFF
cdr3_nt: TGTGCCAGCAGCTTAGGGACTAGCGGGAGGAGTGAGCAGTTCTTC

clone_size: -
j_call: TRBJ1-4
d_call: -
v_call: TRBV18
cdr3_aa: CASSPPGQMANEKLFF
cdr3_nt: TGTGCCAGCTCACCCCCGGGACAAATGGCTAATGAAAAACTGTTTTTT

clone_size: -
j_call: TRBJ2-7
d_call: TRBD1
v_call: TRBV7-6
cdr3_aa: CASSQTDRTFYEQYF
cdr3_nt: TGTGCCAGCAGCCAGACGGACAGGACTTTCTACGAGCAGTACTTC

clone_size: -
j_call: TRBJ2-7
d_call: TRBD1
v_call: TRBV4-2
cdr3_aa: CASSQTGTGAYEQYF
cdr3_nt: TGTGCCAGCAGCCAGACCGGGACAGGGGCATACGAGCAGTACTTC